This entry lists 13 T cell receptor beta chains sequenced from one sample in a study of CD8 T cells in Susac syndrome. RNA was extracted with the RNeasy kit, and a quantity of roughly 0.45 to 1 ug was reverse transcribed using random hexamers. MiXCR, run by TCRdb on the immunoSEQ multiplex PCR reads, gives a single entry per CDR3 protein. The sample consists of about 240,000 distinct CDR3 sequences, approximately 95% of them appearing once. Sequencing was performed on CD4+ T cells from PBMCs. Receptor source: a human donor with Susac syndrome.

This chain joins TRBV18 and TRBJ2-5; D unclear. The CDR3 consists of 15 residues. Germline CDR1 reads KGHSH; CDR2 reads LQKENI. Trimming pared 6 bases from V and 1 base from J, leaving 15 bases between. This chain's CDR3 is CASSPSTFPQETQYF. The DNA for the CDR3 is TGTGCCAGCTCCCCCAGCACCTTCCCCCAAGAGACCCAGTACTTC.

J is TRBJ2-1 and V is TRBV7-9; no clear D. Germline lookup yields CDR1 SEHNR and CDR2 FQNEAQ (reference sequence). V was pared by 0 bases and J by 7 bases, with 10 bases between. This CDR3 spans 14 amino acids. In nucleotides, the CDR3 is TGTGCCAGCAGCTTAGCTCGAGTGGCGAATGAGCAGTTCTTC. Translation: CASSLARVANEQFF. The full variable domain, with the rest looked up from reference TRBV7-9 and TRBJ2-1, is DTGVSQNPRHKITKRGQNVTFRCDPISEHNRLYWYRQTLGQGPEFLTYFQNEAQLEKSRLLSDRFSAERPKGSFSTLEIQRTEQGDSAMYLCASSLARVANEQFFGPGTRLTVL.

This chain connects TRBV5-1 to TRBJ2-3, with 11 positions matching TRBD2. This CDR3 contains 17 residues. CDR1 and CDR2 from the germline V gene are SGHRS and YFSETQ. The trim removed 0 bases at V and 6 bases at J, leaving 9 bases unmatched. CDR3 nucleotides: TGCGCCAGCAGCTTGGTAACGACTAGCGGGATTCTGGATACGCAGTATTTT. Its protein is CASSLVTTSGILDTQYF. Complete variable domain (other parts from reference TRBV5-1 and TRBJ2-3): KAGVTQTPRYLIKTRGQQVTLSCSPISGHRSVSWYQQTPGQGLQFLFEYFSETQRNKGNFPGRFSGRQFSNSRSEMNVSTLELGDSALYLCASSLVTTSGILDTQYFGPGTRLTVL.

The chain combines TRBV12-5 with TRBJ2-7; no definite D call. Germline values: CDR1 LGHNT, CDR2 FRNRAP. The CDR3 has 11 residues. V was cut by 2 bases and J by 4 bases, with 3 bases left in between. The CDR3 region is CASGLLYEQYF. CDR3 bases: TGTGCTAGTGGTTTGCTGTACGAGCAGTACTTC. Variable domain in full (rest from reference TRBV12-5 and TRBJ2-7): DARVTQTPRHKVTEMGQEVTMRCQPILGHNTVFWYRQTMMQGLELLAYFRNRAPLDDSGMPKDRFSAEMPDATLATLKIQPSEPRDSAVYFCASGLLYEQYFGPGTRLTVT.

This clonotype came up once. This sequence joins TRBV20-1 and TRBJ2-2; 9 positions match TRBD1. This CDR3 has 15 amino acids. J gave up 4 bases and V 3 bases, and 6 bases lay outside the gene matches. Germline loops: CDR1 DFQATT, CDR2 SNEGSKA (reference sequence). The chain's CDR3 is CSARPGQGSTGELFF. The CDR3 DNA reads as TGCAGTGCTAGGCCGGGACAGGGTAGCACCGGGGAGCTGTTTTTT.

The chain recombines TRBV29-1 with TRBJ1-2; the D gene is possibly TRBD1 (6 bases). V was pared by 1 base and J by 6 bases, with 12 bases between. The CDR3 length is 13 residues. In germline, CDR1 is SQVTM, CDR2 ANQGSEA. CDR3 amino acids: CSVEGQGWNGYTF. The CDR3 bases are TGCAGCGTTGAAGGCCAGGGGTGGAATGGCTACACCTTC.

The J gene is TRBJ1-1, the V gene TRBV27; 8 bases line up with TRBD1. Germline V CDR1 and CDR2: MNHEY, SMNVEV (reference sequence). This CDR3 has 16 residues. V dropped 5 bases and J dropped 9; count of bases not matched to a gene: 17. The CDR3 DNA reads TGTGCCAGCAGTCCACAGCGGCAGGGGGCTAACCGCCAAGCTTTCTTT. Protein: CASSPQRQGANRQAFF.

The chain carries TRBV3-1 and TRBJ2-7; D might be TRBD2 (5 bases). The CDR3 is 17 residues long. Germline lookup yields CDR1 LGHDT and CDR2 YNNKEL (reference sequence). V gave up 4 bases and J gave up 0 bases, with 19 bases separating them. Here the CDR3 DNA reads TGTGCCAGCAGCCCCTCCCGAGGTGGGCTAGCCTCCTACGAGCAGTACTTC. Translated: CASSPSRGGLASYEQYF.

The V and J genes are TRBV27 and TRBJ2-1, with 10 nucleotides matching TRBD2. After removal of 2 bases from V and 7 bases from J, the junction contained 8 bases not matched to a gene. There are 16 residues in the CDR3. Germline V gene data show CDR1 as MNHEY and CDR2 as SMNVEV (reference sequence). The CDR3: CASSLRVAGGDNEQFF. The CDR3 DNA sequence: TGTGCCAGCAGTTTAAGGGTAGCGGGAGGAGATAATGAGCAGTTCTTC.

A single count supports this clonotype. The chain employs TRBV7-2 and TRBJ1-1; D remains unclear. Germline-derived CDR1 and CDR2 are SGHTA and FQGNSA. This CDR3 contains 12 residues. Trimming removed 11 bases at V and 1 base at J, with 11 bases between. The CDR3 nucleotides are TGTGCCGGCGGACGGCAGAACACTGAAGCTTTCTTT. Its translation: CAGGRQNTEAFF.

The chain uses TRBV19 and TRBJ2-1; D is possibly TRBD1 (6 bases). The CDR3 is 14 amino acids. Trimming cost V 5 bases and J 9 bases, with 17 bases left between them. Germline V gene sequence: CDR1 LNHDA, CDR2 SQIVND (reference sequence). CDR3 residues: CASSPTGRNGEQFF. CDR3 DNA sequence: TGTGCCAGTAGTCCGACAGGTAGGAACGGTGAGCAGTTCTTC.

This clonotype was seen just once. This chain links TRBV5-1 with TRBJ1-5; maybe TRBD1 (6 bases). Trimming cost V 4 bases and J 5 bases, with 10 bases left between them. The CDR3 is 13 residues long. CDR1 is SGHRS, CDR2 YFSETQ, per germline. Written as DNA, the CDR3 is TGCGCCAGCAGCCCGGACAGCTATCAGCCCCAGCATTTT. Translation gives CASSPDSYQPQHF.

The chain joins TRBV12-3 or TRBV12-4 to TRBJ2-3; D remains unclear. V shed 3 bases and J shed 2 bases, with 3 bases lying between them. CDR3 size: 12 residues. As DNA, the CDR3 is TGTGCCAGCAGTTTTATCACAGATACGCAGTATTTT. Protein product: CASSFITDTQYF.